The 28 T cell receptor beta chains below all came from one sample that was sequenced in a study of T cells after yellow fever vaccination. TCRdb reanalysed the 5' RACE reads using MiXCR and keeps one entry per CDR3 protein. The data contain some 320,000 distinct CDR3 sequences, approximately 4.3% of them singletons. The sample was PBMCs, taken 15 days after the yellow fever booster vaccination. These receptors all stem from a man aged 18 to 29 who received the YFV17D yellow fever vaccine.

The sample holds many counts of this clonotype. The rearrangement uses TRBV12-3 or TRBV12-4 and TRBJ2-7; D possibly corresponds to TRBD1 (6 bases). The V gene lost 6 bases and the J gene lost 0 bases, with 12 bases spanning the gap. The CDR3 is made up of 14 amino acids. The chain's CDR3 is CASRGQLSSYEQYF. The CDR3 DNA is TGTGCCAGCAGAGGACAGCTAAGCTCCTACGAGCAGTACTTC.

At least ten counts were recorded for this clonotype. V and J are TRBV12-3 or TRBV12-4 and TRBJ2-3; TRBD1 might be the D (6 bases). V was shortened by 7 bases and J by 3 bases, with 14 bases between the two germline ends. CDR3 length equals 14 residues. For the CDR3, the DNA is TGTGCCAGCATCCCCCAAACAGGGACAGATACGCAGTATTTT. Its protein product is CASIPQTGTDTQYF.

This rearrangement joins TRBV7-2 to TRBJ1-5; D is unclear. V lost 1 base and J 7 bases, leaving 11 bases between the germline ends. CDR3 length equals 14 residues. CDR1 is SGHTA, CDR2 FQGNSA, per germline. DNA of the CDR3: TGTGCCAGCAGCTTAGACAATAATAACCAGCCCCAGCATTTT. Protein product: CASSLDNNNQPQHF.

This clonotype was recorded many times. The chain is built from TRBV12-3 or TRBV12-4 and TRBJ2-5; D gene ambiguous. This CDR3 has 12 amino acids. V was trimmed by 2 bases and J by 5 bases, leaving 6 bases between them. The CDR3, as DNA: TGTGCCAGCAGTTTATCAGTTGAGACCCAGTACTTC. Its translation: CASSLSVETQYF.

This clonotype was picked up many times. The chain has TRBV28 and TRBJ2-4; D possibly corresponds to TRBD2 (5 bases). V shed 4 bases and J shed 5 bases, with 12 bases lying between them. Germline values: CDR1 MDHEN, CDR2 SYDVKM. The CDR3 has 14 residues. In DNA form, the CDR3 reads TGTGCCAGCAGTTATTACCGGGGAGAAAACATTCAGTACTTC. This sequence encodes CASSYYRGENIQYF.

This chain joins TRBV2 and TRBJ2-3; tentative D call: TRBD1 (5 bases). Germline values: CDR1 SNHLY, CDR2 FYNNEI. The germline V and J ends were trimmed by 8 bases and 4 bases, with 19 bases remaining between them. The CDR3 loop spans 15 amino acids. This CDR3 is CASDGHKNRPDTQYF. CDR3 bases: TGTGCCAGCGACGGACACAAAAACCGACCAGATACGCAGTATTTT.

This clonotype was observed at least ten times. V and J are TRBV7-9 and TRBJ1-2; D remains ambiguous. This CDR3 has 13 residues. Germline CDR1 reads SEHNR; CDR2 reads FQNEAQ (reference sequence). V gave up 3 bases and J gave up 4 bases, with 9 bases separating them. The CDR3 DNA sequence: TGTGCCAGCAGCTTGGGTTCAGTCTATGGCTACACCTTC. Translated: CASSLGSVYGYTF.

In its sample, this clonotype was seen many times. The chain carries TRBV20-1 and TRBJ1-1; tentatively, D is TRBD1 (5 bases). V lost 2 bases to trimming and J lost 2 bases, with 18 bases between them. This CDR3 spans 16 amino acids. Germline CDR1 is DFQATT and CDR2 is SNEGSKA (reference sequence). The DNA of the CDR3 is TGCAGTGCTAGACTCCCCTTGACAGATCTCAACACTGAAGCTTTCTTT. Protein product: CSARLPLTDLNTEAFF.

In this sample, this clonotype turned up a few times. The chain combines TRBV12-3 or TRBV12-4 with TRBJ1-4, with D uncertain. The CDR3 covers 15 residues. V dropped 6 bases and J dropped 4 bases, with 15 bases sitting between them. This chain's CDR3 is CASRPPGGFNEKLFF. The CDR3 DNA follows: TGTGCCAGCAGGCCCCCGGGCGGGTTTAATGAAAAACTGTTTTTT.

This clonotype was counted many times. The rearrangement joins TRBV12-3 or TRBV12-4 to TRBJ2-5; 8 bases map to TRBD2. The V segment lost 6 bases and the J segment 6 bases; nucleotides outside the gene matches: 9. The CDR3 consists of 14 residues. The DNA for the CDR3 is TGTGCCAGCAGGCCCCGGGGGGGGCCGCAGACCCAGTACTTC. Translated, it gives CASRPRGGPQTQYF.

The V and J genes are TRBV6-6 and TRBJ2-1, with unresolved D. This CDR3 region has 14 residues. Germline loops: CDR1 MNHNY, CDR2 SVGAGI (reference sequence). V lost 5 bases and J lost 9, with 17 bases in between. CDR3 nucleotides: TGTGCCAGCAGTATCTTTTTCCAAACGGGTGAGCAGTTCTTC. Its translation is CASSIFFQTGEQFF.

This clonotype was found a few times. This rearrangement joins TRBV6-2 or TRBV6-3 to TRBJ1-2; 8 bases map to TRBD1. The V gene end was trimmed by 6 bases and the J gene end by 6 bases; junction bases not matched to a gene: 12. Germline assignment: CDR1 MNHEY and CDR2 SVGEGT. There are 15 residues in the CDR3. CDR3 DNA sequence: TGTGCCAGCAGCCGAACCGCCGGGACAGGTGATGGCTACACCTTC. Amino acids: CASSRTAGTGDGYTF.

This clonotype was counted at least ten times. The chain has TRBV20-1 and TRBJ2-1, with 7 bases fitting TRBD2. The CDR3 consists of 15 residues. The ends lost 0 bases at V and 4 bases at J; junction bases unmatched: 6. The germline CDR1 and CDR2 sequences are DFQATT and SNEGSKA (reference sequence). CDR3 nucleotides: TGCAGTGCTAGAGATCCCAGCGGGGCGTACAATGAGCAGTTCTTC. This sequence encodes CSARDPSGAYNEQFF.

The chain joins TRBV12-3 or TRBV12-4 to TRBJ1-3; D is unclear. Trimming left V 6 bases short and J 2 bases short, with 8 bases between. The CDR3 covers 13 residues. The CDR3 spells CASSPIPGNTIYF. The CDR3 DNA sequence: TGTGCCAGCAGCCCCATCCCTGGAAACACCATATATTTT.

This clonotype was found a few times. The chain joins TRBV7-9 to TRBJ2-5; D unresolved. Trimming pared 5 bases from V and 0 bases from J, leaving 10 bases between. The CDR3 covers 14 residues. Germline CDR1 is SEHNR and CDR2 is FQNEAQ (reference sequence). The CDR3 DNA is TGTGCCAGCAGCCCCGTGGCGTACCAAGAGACCCAGTACTTC. Amino acids: CASSPVAYQETQYF.

This clonotype was recorded at least ten times. V usage is TRBV29-1 and J usage is TRBJ1-1; the D is unclear. This CDR3 region has 12 residues. Germline V gene data show CDR1 as SQVTM and CDR2 as ANQGSEA. V was pared by 5 bases and J by 1 base, with 8 bases between. The CDR3 here is CSVSIQNTEAFF. CDR3 DNA sequence: TGCAGCGTTTCCATCCAGAACACTGAAGCTTTCTTT.

The chain couples TRBV5-1 to TRBJ1-1; 9 bases line up with TRBD1. J gave up 1 base and V 5 bases, and 6 bases lay outside the gene matches. This CDR3 has 15 residues. Germline CDR1 is SGHRS and CDR2 is YFSETQ. The CDR3 DNA sequence: TGCGCCAGCAGTTCGAAGACAGGGGGGAACACTGAAGCTTTCTTT. Its translation is CASSSKTGGNTEAFF.

The table lists this clonotype with many counts. V and J are TRBV6-6 and TRBJ2-1; D may be TRBD1 (6 bases). From germline, CDR1 is MNHNY and CDR2 SVGAGI (reference sequence). The CDR3 is made up of 18 amino acids. V gave up 0 bases and J gave up 4 bases, with 19 bases separating them. Here the CDR3 DNA reads TGTGCCAGCAGTTACTCGATCCAGTTGGACAGCCCGTACAATGAGCAGTTCTTC. Protein sequence: CASSYSIQLDSPYNEQFF.

The gene calls are TRBV28 and TRBJ1-1; tentative D call: TRBD1 (6 bases). The V end was cut by 4 bases, the J end by 0 bases, with 12 bases between. Germline CDR1 MDHEN, CDR2 SYDVKM. This CDR3 contains 15 residues. The CDR3 DNA sequence: TGTGCCAGCAGTTACAGGGAGACGGTGAACACTGAAGCTTTCTTT. This encodes CASSYRETVNTEAFF.

V and J are TRBV15 and TRBJ1-5, with D maybe TRBD1 (5 bases). Germline V gives CDR1 LNHNV, CDR2 YYDKDF (reference sequence). V lost 5 bases and J 4 bases, leaving 18 bases between the germline ends. This CDR3 has 16 amino acids. The CDR3 is CATSATGGSGNQPQHF. For the CDR3, the DNA is TGTGCCACCAGCGCCACCGGGGGGTCGGGGAATCAGCCCCAGCATTTT.

This clonotype was counted ten times or more. The chain has TRBV20-1 and TRBJ2-1; no clear D gene. Germline V gives CDR1 DFQATT, CDR2 SNEGSKA (reference sequence). The V end was cut by 3 bases, the J end by 10 bases, with 10 bases between. The CDR3 spans 11 residues. The CDR3 DNA reads TGCAGTGCTAGTAACATTGGGGAGCAGTTCTTC. It specifies CSASNIGEQFF.

This clonotype was seen at least ten times. This chain uses TRBV15 with TRBJ1-4; D not certain. The germline V gene has CDR1 LNHNV and CDR2 YYDKDF (reference sequence). V lost 0 bases to trimming and J lost 8 bases, with 13 bases between them. CDR3 size: 15 residues. The CDR3 loop is CATSRDLGFNEKLFF. The DNA of the CDR3 is TGTGCCACCAGCAGAGACCTAGGATTTAACGAAAAACTGTTTTTT.

This clonotype occurred many times. The chain combines TRBV5-1 with TRBJ2-3; TRBD1 or TRBD2 may be the D gene (5 bases each). The length of the CDR3 is 15 residues. V shed 4 bases and J shed 4 bases, with 16 bases lying between them. Looked up from germline, CDR1 is SGHRS and CDR2 is YFSETQ. DNA for the CDR3: TGCGCCAGCAGCCGGACGCCACAGGAGGCAGATACGCAGTATTTT. It is translated as CASSRTPQEADTQYF.

This clonotype was seen a few times. The V call is TRBV6-6, the J call TRBJ1-2, with a tentative D call TRBD1 (5 bases). The V and J ends lost 7 bases and 6 bases respectively, with 18 bases between them. The CDR3 runs 14 residues. In germline, CDR1 is MNHNY, CDR2 SVGAGI (reference sequence). CDR3 residues: CASTPQVQGNGYTF. The CDR3 nucleotides read TGTGCCAGCACCCCCCAGGTTCAGGGCAATGGCTACACCTTC.

V and J are TRBV11-2 and TRBJ1-1; 11 bases fit TRBD1. Germline V CDR1 and CDR2: SGHAT, FQNNGV. V lost 5 bases and J lost 1; bases outside the gene matches: 6. The CDR3 has 16 residues. CDR3 in amino acids: CASSPRTGGWNTEAFF. The CDR3 DNA is TGTGCCAGCAGCCCCCGGACAGGGGGCTGGAACACTGAAGCTTTCTTT.

The chain uses TRBV6-1 and TRBJ1-2, with D tentatively TRBD1 (5 bases). Germline CDR1 is MNHNS and CDR2 is SASEGT. V lost 7 bases to trimming and J lost 7 bases, with 16 bases between them. The CDR3 spans 13 residues. CDR3 sequence reads: CASTKDREGGYTF. CDR3 bases: TGTGCCAGCACGAAAGACAGAGAAGGTGGCTACACCTTC.

This clonotype came up many times. This chain uses TRBV4-3 with TRBJ1-6; D call uncertain. Germline V CDR1 and CDR2: LGHNA, YSLEER. The CDR3 covers 14 residues. The ends were cut back, 0 bases at V and 8 bases at J, with 8 bases in the middle. In DNA, the CDR3 is TGCGCCAGCAGCCAAGATATGCCTTATTCACCCCTCCACTTT. It yields the protein CASSQDMPYSPLHF.

The table lists this clonotype with a few counts. The chain joins TRBV5-4 to TRBJ2-1; maybe TRBD2 (6 bases). The germline V and J ends were trimmed by 3 bases and 1 base, with 11 bases remaining between them. The germline V gene has CDR1 SGHNT and CDR2 YYREEE (reference sequence). CDR3 size: 15 residues. The DNA for the CDR3 is TGTGCCAGCAGCTCAAACGGGGGTTCCTACAATGAGCAGTTCTTC. Protein: CASSSNGGSYNEQFF.